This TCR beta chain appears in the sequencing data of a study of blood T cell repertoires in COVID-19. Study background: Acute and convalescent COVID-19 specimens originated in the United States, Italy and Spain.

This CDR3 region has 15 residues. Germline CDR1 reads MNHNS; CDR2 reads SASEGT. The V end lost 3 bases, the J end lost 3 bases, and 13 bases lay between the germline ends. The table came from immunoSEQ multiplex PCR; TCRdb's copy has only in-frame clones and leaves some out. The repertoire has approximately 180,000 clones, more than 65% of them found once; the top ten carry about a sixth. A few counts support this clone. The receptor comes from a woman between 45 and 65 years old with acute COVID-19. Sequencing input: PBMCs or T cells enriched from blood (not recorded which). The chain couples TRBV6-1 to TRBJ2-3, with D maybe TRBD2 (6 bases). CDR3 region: CASSDRGSVTDTQYF. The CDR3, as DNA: TGTGCCAGCAGTGATCGGGGGAGCGTGACAGATACGCAGTATTTT.